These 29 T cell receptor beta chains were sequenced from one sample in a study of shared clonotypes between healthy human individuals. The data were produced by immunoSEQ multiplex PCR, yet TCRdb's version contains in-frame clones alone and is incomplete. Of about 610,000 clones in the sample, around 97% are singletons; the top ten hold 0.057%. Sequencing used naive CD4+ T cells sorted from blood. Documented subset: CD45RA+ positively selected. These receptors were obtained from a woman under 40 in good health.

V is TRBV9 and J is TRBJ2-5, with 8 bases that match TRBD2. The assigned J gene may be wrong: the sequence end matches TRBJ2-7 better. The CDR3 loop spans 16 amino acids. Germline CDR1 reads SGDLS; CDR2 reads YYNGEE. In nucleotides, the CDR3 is TGTGCCAGCAGCGTAGCTAGTAGCGGGACCACCTACGAGCAGTACTTC. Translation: CASSVASSGTTYEQYF.

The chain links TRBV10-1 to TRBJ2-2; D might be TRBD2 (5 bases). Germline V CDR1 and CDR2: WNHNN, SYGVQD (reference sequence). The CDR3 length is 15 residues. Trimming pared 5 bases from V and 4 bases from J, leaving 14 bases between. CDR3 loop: CASSRGSSTTGELFF. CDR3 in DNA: TGCGCCAGCAGTCGAGGTTCTAGCACCACCGGGGAGCTGTTTTTT.

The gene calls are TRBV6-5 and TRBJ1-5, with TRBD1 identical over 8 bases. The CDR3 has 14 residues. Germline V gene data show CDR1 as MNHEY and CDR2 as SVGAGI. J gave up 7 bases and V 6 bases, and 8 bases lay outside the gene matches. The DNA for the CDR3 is TGTGCCAGCAGACCCGGACAGGGAAGACAGCCCCAGCATTTT. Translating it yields CASRPGQGRQPQHF.

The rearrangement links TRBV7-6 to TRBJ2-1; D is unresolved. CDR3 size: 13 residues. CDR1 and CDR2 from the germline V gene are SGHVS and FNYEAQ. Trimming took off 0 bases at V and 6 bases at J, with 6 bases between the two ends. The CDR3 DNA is TGTGCCAGCAGCTTAGCCAGCGTCAATGAGCAGTTCTTC. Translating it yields CASSLASVNEQFF. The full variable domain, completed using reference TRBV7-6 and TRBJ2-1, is GAGVSQSPRYKVTKRGQDVALRCDPISGHVSLYWYRQALGQGPEFLTYFNYEAQQDKSGLPNDRFSAERPEGSISTLTIQRTEQRDSAMYRCASSLASVNEQFFGPGTRLTVL.

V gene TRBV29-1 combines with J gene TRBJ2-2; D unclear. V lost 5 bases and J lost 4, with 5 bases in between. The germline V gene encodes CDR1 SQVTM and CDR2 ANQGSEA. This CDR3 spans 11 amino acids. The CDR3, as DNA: TGCAGCGTTTTGAGCACCGGGGAGCTGTTTTTT. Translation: CSVLSTGELFF.

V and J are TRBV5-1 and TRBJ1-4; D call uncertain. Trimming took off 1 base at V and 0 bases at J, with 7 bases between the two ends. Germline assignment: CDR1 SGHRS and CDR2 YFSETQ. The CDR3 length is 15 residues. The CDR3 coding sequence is TGCGCCAGCAGCTTGACGAGTGCAACTAATGAAAAACTGTTTTTT. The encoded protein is CASSLTSATNEKLFF.

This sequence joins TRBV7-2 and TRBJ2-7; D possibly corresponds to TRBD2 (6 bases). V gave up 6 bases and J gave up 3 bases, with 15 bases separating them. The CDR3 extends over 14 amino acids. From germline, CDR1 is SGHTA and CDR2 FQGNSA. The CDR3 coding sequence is TGTGCCAGCAGAAGCGGGCCCAGCGGCTACGAGCAGTACTTC. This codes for CASRSGPSGYEQYF.

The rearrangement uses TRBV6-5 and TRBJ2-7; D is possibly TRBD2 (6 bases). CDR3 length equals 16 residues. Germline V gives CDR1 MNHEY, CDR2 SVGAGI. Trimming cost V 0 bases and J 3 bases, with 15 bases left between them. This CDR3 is CASSYSNGGEGYEQYF. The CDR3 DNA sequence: TGTGCCAGCAGTTACTCGAATGGAGGGGAAGGCTACGAGCAGTACTTC.

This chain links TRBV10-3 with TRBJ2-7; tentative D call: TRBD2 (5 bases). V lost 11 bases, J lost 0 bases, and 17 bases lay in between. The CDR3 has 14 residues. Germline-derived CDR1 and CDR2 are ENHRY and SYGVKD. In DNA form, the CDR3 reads TGTGCCGCATCATCCGGGGAATCCTCCTACGAGCAGTACTTC. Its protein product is CAASSGESSYEQYF.

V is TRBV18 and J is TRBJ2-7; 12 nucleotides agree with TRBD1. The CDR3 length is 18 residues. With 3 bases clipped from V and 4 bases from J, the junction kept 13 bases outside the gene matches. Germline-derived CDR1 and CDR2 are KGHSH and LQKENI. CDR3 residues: CASSPTVGTGGLLYEQYF. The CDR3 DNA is TGTGCCAGCTCACCTACCGTGGGGACAGGGGGCTTGCTGTACGAGCAGTACTTC.

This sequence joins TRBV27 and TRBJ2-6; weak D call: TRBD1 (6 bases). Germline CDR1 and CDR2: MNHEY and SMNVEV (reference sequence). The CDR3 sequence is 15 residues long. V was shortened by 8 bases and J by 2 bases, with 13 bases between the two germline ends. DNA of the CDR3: TGTGCCAGCCAGCCAAAGGGGGCTGGGGCCAACGTCCTGACTTTC. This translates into CASQPKGAGANVLTF.

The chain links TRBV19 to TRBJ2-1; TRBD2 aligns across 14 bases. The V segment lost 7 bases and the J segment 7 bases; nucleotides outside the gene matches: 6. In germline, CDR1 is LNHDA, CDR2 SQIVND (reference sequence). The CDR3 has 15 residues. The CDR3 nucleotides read TGTGCCAGTAATCTCGGGACTAGCGGGAGTAATGAGCAGTTCTTC. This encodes CASNLGTSGSNEQFF.

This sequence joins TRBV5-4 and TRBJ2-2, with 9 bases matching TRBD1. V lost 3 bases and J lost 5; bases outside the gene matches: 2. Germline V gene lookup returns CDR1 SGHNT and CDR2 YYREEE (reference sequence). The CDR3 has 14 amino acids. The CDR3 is CASSSGTGTGELFF. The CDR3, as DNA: TGTGCCAGCAGCTCCGGGACAGGGACCGGGGAGCTGTTTTTT.

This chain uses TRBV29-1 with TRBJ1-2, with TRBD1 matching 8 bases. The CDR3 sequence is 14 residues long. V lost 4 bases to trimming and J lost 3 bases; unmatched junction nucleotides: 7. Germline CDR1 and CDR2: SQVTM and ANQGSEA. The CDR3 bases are TGCAGCGTTGTTTCGACAGGGGACCACTATGGCTACACCTTC. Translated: CSVVSTGDHYGYTF.

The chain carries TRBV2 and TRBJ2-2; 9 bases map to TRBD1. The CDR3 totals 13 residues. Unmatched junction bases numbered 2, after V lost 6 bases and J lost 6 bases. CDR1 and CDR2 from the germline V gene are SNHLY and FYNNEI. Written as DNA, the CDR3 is TGTGCCAGCAGCGGACAGGGGCCCGGGGAGCTGTTTTTT. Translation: CASSGQGPGELFF.

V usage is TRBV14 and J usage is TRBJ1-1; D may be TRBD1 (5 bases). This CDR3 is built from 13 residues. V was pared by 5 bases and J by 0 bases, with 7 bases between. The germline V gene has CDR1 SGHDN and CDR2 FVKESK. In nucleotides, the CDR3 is TGTGCCAGCAGCTTACAGGTGAACACTGAAGCTTTCTTT. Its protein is CASSLQVNTEAFF. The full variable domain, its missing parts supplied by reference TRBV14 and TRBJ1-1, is EAGVTQFPSHSVIEKGQTVTLRCDPISGHDNLYWYRRVMGKEIKFLLHFVKESKQDESGMPNNRFLAERTGGTYSTLKVQPAELEDSGVYFCASSLQVNTEAFFGQGTRLTVV.

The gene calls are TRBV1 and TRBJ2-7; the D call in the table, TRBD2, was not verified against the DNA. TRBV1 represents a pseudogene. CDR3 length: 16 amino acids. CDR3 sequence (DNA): TGCACCAGCAGTGGACTAGCGGGAGGGTCGGCCTACGAGCAGTACTTC. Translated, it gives CTSSGLAGGSAYEQYF.

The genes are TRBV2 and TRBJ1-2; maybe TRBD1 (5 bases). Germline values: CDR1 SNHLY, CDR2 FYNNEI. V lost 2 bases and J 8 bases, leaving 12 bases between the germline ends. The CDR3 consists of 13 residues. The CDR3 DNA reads TGTGCCAGCAGTGAACTTCAGGGTTTCGGCTACACCTTC. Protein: CASSELQGFGYTF. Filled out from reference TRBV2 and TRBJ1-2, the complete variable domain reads EPEVTQTPSHQVTQMGQEVILRCVPISNHLYFYWYRQILGQKVEFLVSFYNNEISEKSEIFDDQFSVERPDGSNFTLKIRSTKLEDSAMYFCASSELQGFGYTFGSGTRLTVV.

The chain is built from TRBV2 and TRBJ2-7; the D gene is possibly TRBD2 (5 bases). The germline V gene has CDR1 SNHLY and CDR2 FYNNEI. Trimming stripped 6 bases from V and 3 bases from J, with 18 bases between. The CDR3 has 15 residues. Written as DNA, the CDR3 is TGTGCCAGCAGCCCCCTAAGGCGGGCGCGCTACGAGCAGTACTTC. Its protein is CASSPLRRARYEQYF.

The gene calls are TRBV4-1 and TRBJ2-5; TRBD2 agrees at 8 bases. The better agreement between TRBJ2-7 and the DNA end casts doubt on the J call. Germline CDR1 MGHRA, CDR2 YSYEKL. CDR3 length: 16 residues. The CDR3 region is CASSQLAGKRPYEQYF. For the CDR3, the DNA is TGCGCCAGCAGCCAATTAGCGGGAAAGCGCCCCTACGAGCAGTACTTC.

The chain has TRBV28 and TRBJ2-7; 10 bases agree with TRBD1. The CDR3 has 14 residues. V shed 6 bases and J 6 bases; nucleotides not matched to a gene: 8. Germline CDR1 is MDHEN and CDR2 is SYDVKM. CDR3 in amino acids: CASRTGQGVFEQYF. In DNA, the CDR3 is TGTGCCAGCAGGACAGGACAGGGGGTGTTCGAGCAGTACTTC.

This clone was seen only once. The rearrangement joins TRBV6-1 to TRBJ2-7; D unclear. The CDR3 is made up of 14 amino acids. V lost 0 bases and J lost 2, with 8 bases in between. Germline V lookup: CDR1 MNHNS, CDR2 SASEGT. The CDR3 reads CASSEAGTPYEQYF. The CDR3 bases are TGTGCCAGCAGTGAAGCTGGTACCCCCTACGAGCAGTACTTC.

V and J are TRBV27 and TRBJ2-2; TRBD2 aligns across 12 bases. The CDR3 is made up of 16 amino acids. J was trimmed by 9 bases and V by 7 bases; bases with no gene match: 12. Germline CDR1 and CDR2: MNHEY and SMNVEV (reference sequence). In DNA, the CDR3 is TGTGCCAGCACTGGGACTAGCGGGTCCGGGGCGAGGGAGCTGTTTTTT. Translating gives CASTGTSGSGARELFF.

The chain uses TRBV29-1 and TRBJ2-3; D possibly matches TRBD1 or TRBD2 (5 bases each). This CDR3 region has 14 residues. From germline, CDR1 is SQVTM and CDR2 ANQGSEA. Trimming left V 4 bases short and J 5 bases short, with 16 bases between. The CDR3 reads CSVAGDGIGDTQYF. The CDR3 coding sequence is TGCAGCGTTGCCGGGGACGGAATTGGAGATACGCAGTATTTT.

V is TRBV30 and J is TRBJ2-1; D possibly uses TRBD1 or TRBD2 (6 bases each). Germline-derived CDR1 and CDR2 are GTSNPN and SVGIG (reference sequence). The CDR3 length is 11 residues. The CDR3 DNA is TGTGCTTACGGACAGCGGGATGAGCAGTTCTTC. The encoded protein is CAYGQRDEQFF. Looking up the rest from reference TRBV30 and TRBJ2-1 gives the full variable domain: SQTIHQWPATLVQPVGSPLSLECTVEGTSNPNLYWYRQAAGRGLQLLFYSVGIGQISSEVPQNLSASRPQDRQFILSSKKLLLSDSGFYLCAYGQRDEQFFGPGTRLTVL.

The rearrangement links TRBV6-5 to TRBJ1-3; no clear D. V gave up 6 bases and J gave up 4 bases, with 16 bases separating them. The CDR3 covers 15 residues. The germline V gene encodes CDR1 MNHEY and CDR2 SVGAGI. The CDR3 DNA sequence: TGTGCCAGCAGACCGCCCGGGAGGTTCGGAAACACCATATATTTT. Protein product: CASRPPGRFGNTIYF.

The DNA for the CDR3 is TGCGCCAGCAGCATATCTAGCGGGAGTCGAGGCGAGCAGTACTTC. It specifies CASSISSGSRGEQYF. The V and J genes are TRBV5-1 and TRBJ2-7; 10 bases agree with TRBD2. Germline values: CDR1 SGHRS, CDR2 YFSETQ. V lost 4 bases to trimming and J lost 6 bases; unmatched junction nucleotides: 10. The CDR3 totals 15 residues. Using reference TRBV5-1 and TRBJ2-7 for the parts outside the CDR3, the full variable domain is KAGVTQTPRYLIKTRGQQVTLSCSPISGHRSVSWYQQTPGQGLQFLFEYFSETQRNKGNFPGRFSGRQFSNSRSEMNVSTLELGDSALYLCASSISSGSRGEQYFGPGTRLTVT.

CDR3 loop: CASSSGESTDTQYF. DNA of the CDR3: TGTGCCAGCAGTTCAGGGGAAAGCACAGATACGCAGTATTTT. The chain links TRBV6-1 to TRBJ2-3, with D tentatively TRBD1 (6 bases). The V and J ends lost 5 bases and 0 bases respectively, with 9 bases between them. CDR3 length equals 14 residues. Germline V gene lookup returns CDR1 MNHNS and CDR2 SASEGT.

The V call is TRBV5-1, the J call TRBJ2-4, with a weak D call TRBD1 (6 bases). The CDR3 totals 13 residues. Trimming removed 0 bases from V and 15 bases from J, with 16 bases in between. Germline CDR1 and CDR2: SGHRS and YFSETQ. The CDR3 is CASSLEGRGLVYF. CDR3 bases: TGCGCCAGCAGCTTGGAGGGCAGGGGATTGGTGTACTTC.